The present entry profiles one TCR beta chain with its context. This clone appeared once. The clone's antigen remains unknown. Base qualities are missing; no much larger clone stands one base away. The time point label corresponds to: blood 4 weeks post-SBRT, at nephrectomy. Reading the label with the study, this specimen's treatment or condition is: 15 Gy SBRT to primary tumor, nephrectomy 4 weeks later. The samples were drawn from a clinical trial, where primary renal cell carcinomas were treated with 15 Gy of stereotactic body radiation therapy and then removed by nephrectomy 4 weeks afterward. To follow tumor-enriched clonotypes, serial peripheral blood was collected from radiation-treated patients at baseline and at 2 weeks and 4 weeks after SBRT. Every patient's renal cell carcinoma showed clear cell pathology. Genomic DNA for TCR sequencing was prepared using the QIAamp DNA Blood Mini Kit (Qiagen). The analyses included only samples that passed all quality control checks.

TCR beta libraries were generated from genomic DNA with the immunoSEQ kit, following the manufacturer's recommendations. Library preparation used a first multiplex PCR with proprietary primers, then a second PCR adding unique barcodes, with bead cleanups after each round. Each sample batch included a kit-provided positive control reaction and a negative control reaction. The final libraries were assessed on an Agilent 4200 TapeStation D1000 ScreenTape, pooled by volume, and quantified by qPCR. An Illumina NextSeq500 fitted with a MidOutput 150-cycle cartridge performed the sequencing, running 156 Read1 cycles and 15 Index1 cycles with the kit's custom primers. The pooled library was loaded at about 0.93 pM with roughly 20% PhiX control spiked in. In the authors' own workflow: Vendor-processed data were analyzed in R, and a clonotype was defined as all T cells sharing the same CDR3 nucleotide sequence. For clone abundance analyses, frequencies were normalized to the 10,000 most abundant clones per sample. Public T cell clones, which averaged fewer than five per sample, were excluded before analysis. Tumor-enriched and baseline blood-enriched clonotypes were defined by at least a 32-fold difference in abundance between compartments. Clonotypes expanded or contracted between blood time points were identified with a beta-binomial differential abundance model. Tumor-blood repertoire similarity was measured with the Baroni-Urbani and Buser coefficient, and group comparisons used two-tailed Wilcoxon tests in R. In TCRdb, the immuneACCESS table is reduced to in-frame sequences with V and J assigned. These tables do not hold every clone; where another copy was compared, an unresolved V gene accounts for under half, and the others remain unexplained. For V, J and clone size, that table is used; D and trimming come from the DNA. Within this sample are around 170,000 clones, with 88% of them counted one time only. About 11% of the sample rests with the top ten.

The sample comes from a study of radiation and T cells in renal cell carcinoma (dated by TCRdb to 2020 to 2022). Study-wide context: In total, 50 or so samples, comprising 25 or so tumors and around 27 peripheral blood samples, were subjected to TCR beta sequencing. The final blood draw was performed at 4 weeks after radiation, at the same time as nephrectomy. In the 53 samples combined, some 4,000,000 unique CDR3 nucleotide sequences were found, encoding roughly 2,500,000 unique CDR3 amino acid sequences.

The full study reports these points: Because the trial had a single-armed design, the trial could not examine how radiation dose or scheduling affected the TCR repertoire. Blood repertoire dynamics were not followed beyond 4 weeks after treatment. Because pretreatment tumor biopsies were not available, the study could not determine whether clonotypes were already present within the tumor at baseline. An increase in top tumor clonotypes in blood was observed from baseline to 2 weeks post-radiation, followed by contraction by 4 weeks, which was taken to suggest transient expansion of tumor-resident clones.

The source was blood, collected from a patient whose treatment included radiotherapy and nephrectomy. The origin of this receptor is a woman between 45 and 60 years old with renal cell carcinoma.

The bases are TGTGCCAGCAGCTTAGGAGAGGAGACCCAGTACTTC. Translated, this gives CASSLGEETQYF. The chain is assembled from TRBV11-3 and TRBJ2-5; the D gene cannot be resolved reliably. CDR1 SGHNT and CDR2 YENEEA are derived from the germline V gene. The junction carries 5 bases between V and J, which are trimmed by 1 base and 5 bases respectively. The CDR3, cysteine through phenylalanine, is 12 amino acids long. This entry keeps only the CDR3 DNA: 36 bases, framed from base 1.